In its sample, the clone carrying this T cell receptor beta chain was seen many times. The CDR3 runs to 18 residues. Between the trimmed V and J ends, which lost 4 bases and 9 bases, there was a span of 29 bases. CDR1 and CDR2 from the germline V gene are SGHKS and YYEKEE (reference sequence). Graves' hyperthyroidism was deemed stable given no ophthalmopathy progression within 18 months. These data are taken from a study of T cells in Graves' hyperthyroidism and ophthalmopathy. TCR beta CDR3 regions were amplified from RNA transcripts. TCR CDR3 regions were first amplified by RT-PCR with HTBI primers. MiXCR was run by TCRdb on the multiplex PCR reads, yielding one entry per CDR3 protein. The sample holds hundreds of thousands of distinct CDR3 sequences, about 14% seen once.

The sequencing input was blood. The TCR sequence derives from a woman younger than 35 with Graves' hyperthyroidism. The rearrangement uses TRBV5-5 and TRBJ1-5, with a tentative D call TRBD1 (5 bases). CDR3 DNA sequence: TGTGCCAGCAGCCAAGAAGGTGTTGCAGCAATGGGGGTACGGCCCCAGCATTTT. Protein product: CASSQEGVAAMGVRPQHF.